These 27 T cell receptor beta chains came from one sample sequenced in a study of blood T cell repertoires in COVID-19. Assay: immunoSEQ multiplex PCR; the TCRdb copy retains only in-frame clones and omits some. The sample contains around 180,000 clones, around 82% of which appear only once. Sequenced input: peripheral blood. These TCRs come from a woman older than 75 with active or convalescent COVID-19.

This sequence joins TRBV19 and TRBJ1-2; D remains unclear. CDR3 length equals 17 residues. The V gene lost 3 bases and the J gene lost 2 bases, with 19 bases spanning the gap. Germline V gene data show CDR1 as LNHDA and CDR2 as SQIVND (reference sequence). CDR3 amino acids: CASSIPFLAAVNYGYTF. In DNA, the CDR3 is TGTGCCAGTAGTATTCCCTTTCTGGCCGCAGTAAACTATGGCTACACCTTC.

The chain joins TRBV19 to TRBJ1-5, with a weak D call TRBD1 (6 bases). The CDR3 spans 16 residues. Trimming left V 5 bases short and J 2 bases short, with 16 bases between. CDR1 and CDR2 (germline): LNHDA, SQIVND (reference sequence). CDR3 sequence reads: CASSSHRDDGNQPQHF. The CDR3 DNA sequence: TGTGCCAGTAGTTCCCACAGGGACGACGGCAATCAGCCCCAGCATTTT.

The chain employs TRBV2 and TRBJ2-1, with a weak D call TRBD2 (5 bases). The CDR3 is made up of 15 amino acids. V was clipped by 7 bases and J by 10 bases, with 23 bases between them. Per the germline V gene, CDR1 is SNHLY and CDR2 is FYNNEI. The CDR3 nucleotides read TGTGCCAGCAACGGAATCCCACTAGGATCCGGAGAGCAGTTCTTC. Protein sequence: CASNGIPLGSGEQFF.

The J gene is TRBJ1-2, the V gene TRBV7-8, with a possible D match to TRBD1 (6 bases). Germline V lookup: CDR1 SGHVS, CDR2 FQNEAQ. V was trimmed by 1 base and J by 8 bases, leaving 11 bases between them. This CDR3 comprises 13 residues. CDR3 loop: CASSLDQGYGYTF. The CDR3 bases are TGTGCCAGCAGCTTAGATCAGGGGTACGGCTACACCTTC. Combining the CDR3 with reference TRBV7-8 and TRBJ1-2 gives the whole variable domain GAGVSQSPRYKVAKRGQDVALRCDPISGHVSLFWYQQALGQGPEFLTYFQNEAQLDKSGLPSDRFFAERPEGSVSTLKIQRTQQEDSAVYLCASSLDQGYGYTFGSGTRLTVV.

The V gene is TRBV5-1, the J gene TRBJ1-3; 10 nucleotides align to TRBD1. The germline V gene has CDR1 SGHRS and CDR2 YFSETQ. CDR3 length equals 15 residues. V shed 5 bases and J 1 base; nucleotides not matched to a gene: 3. CDR3 in DNA: TGCGCCAGCAGTGGGACAGGGGAGTCTGGAAACACCATATATTTT. Translated, it gives CASSGTGESGNTIYF.

The V call is TRBV2, the J call TRBJ1-6; tentative D call: TRBD1 (6 bases). Germline CDR1 SNHLY, CDR2 FYNNEI. This CDR3 is built from 15 residues. Trimming removed 3 bases from V and 5 bases from J, with 11 bases in between. The CDR3 is CASSERGQNNSPLHF. CDR3 DNA: TGTGCCAGCAGTGAGAGAGGACAGAATAATTCACCCCTCCACTTT.

V gene TRBV15 combines with J gene TRBJ2-1; possibly TRBD1 for D (6 bases). The germline V gene has CDR1 LNHNV and CDR2 YYDKDF (reference sequence). The CDR3 contains 14 residues. V shed 1 base and J shed 6 bases, with 10 bases lying between them. CDR3 amino acids: CATSRARGGNEQFF. CDR3 in DNA: TGTGCCACCAGCAGAGCCAGGGGCGGCAATGAGCAGTTCTTC.

The chain joins TRBV4-2 to TRBJ2-3; 7 bases agree with TRBD1. Germline values: CDR1 LGHNA, CDR2 YNFKEQ. This CDR3 has 12 residues. Trimming at V came to 1 base and at J to 8 bases, leaving 0 bases not matched to a gene. The CDR3 coding sequence is TGTGCCAGCAGCCAAGCAGGGGGTACGCAGTATTTT. Its translation is CASSQAGGTQYF.

Here the CDR3 DNA reads TGTGCCAGCAGTTCCCGCGGGACAGGGGTTCAGCCCCAGCATTTT. Its protein product is CASSSRGTGVQPQHF. The chain has TRBV28 and TRBJ1-5; 10 positions match TRBD1. Germline V lookup: CDR1 MDHEN, CDR2 SYDVKM. V dropped 4 bases and J dropped 6; count of bases not matched to a gene: 6. CDR3 length: 15 amino acids.

V usage is TRBV4-2 and J usage is TRBJ1-1; D not certain. This CDR3 region has 14 residues. Germline V gives CDR1 LGHNA, CDR2 YNFKEQ. V shed 0 bases and J shed 9 bases, with 14 bases lying between them. CDR3 amino acids: CASSQDSVQTKAFF. Written as DNA, the CDR3 is TGTGCCAGCAGCCAAGACTCCGTACAGACCAAAGCTTTCTTT.

The chain joins TRBV28 to TRBJ1-3; 9 nucleotides agree with TRBD1. This CDR3 comprises 17 residues. V dropped 8 bases and J dropped 3; count of bases not matched to a gene: 14. Germline CDR1 MDHEN, CDR2 SYDVKM. The CDR3 is CASSGTGLSFGGNTIYF. The CDR3 DNA is TGTGCCAGCTCCGGGACAGGGTTGTCTTTCGGTGGAAACACCATATATTTT.

The V and J genes are TRBV19 and TRBJ1-3, with a weak D call TRBD1 (5 bases). Per germline, CDR1 LNHDA and CDR2 SQIVND (reference sequence). There are 13 residues in the CDR3. V dropped 7 bases and J dropped 4 bases, with 11 bases sitting between them. DNA of the CDR3: TGTGCCAGTACAGGGTCGTCGGGAAACACCATATATTTT. Protein product: CASTGSSGNTIYF.

The genes are TRBV29-1 and TRBJ1-3; D is undetermined. Trimming shortened V by 5 bases and J by 0 bases, and 14 bases separated the two germline ends. Germline CDR1 is SQVTM and CDR2 is ANQGSEA. The CDR3 has 15 amino acids. The CDR3 region is CSVLEGSNSGNTIYF. DNA for the CDR3: TGCAGCGTTTTGGAGGGATCCAACTCTGGAAACACCATATATTTT.

V gene TRBV18 combines with J gene TRBJ2-3; D not certain. The CDR3 covers 16 residues. The V gene lost 2 bases and the J gene lost 5 bases, with 17 bases spanning the gap. The V gene's germline CDR1 is KGHSH and CDR2 LQKENI. The CDR3 sequence is CASSPFLAEKKDTQYF. The CDR3 DNA is TGTGCCAGCTCACCATTTTTAGCAGAAAAAAAAGATACGCAGTATTTT.

This chain joins TRBV19 and TRBJ2-3; the D gene is possibly TRBD1 (6 bases). The germline V and J ends were trimmed by 10 bases and 3 bases, with 20 bases remaining between them. The CDR3 spans 15 residues. The germline V gene has CDR1 LNHDA and CDR2 SQIVND (reference sequence). For the CDR3, the DNA is TGTGCCACCAACCCTGGGGCAGGGGAGACAGATACGCAGTATTTT. It yields the protein CATNPGAGETDTQYF.

The rearrangement joins TRBV7-9 to TRBJ2-2; D remains ambiguous. The CDR3 is made up of 18 amino acids. CDR1 is SEHNR, CDR2 FQNEAQ, per germline (reference sequence). The germline V and J ends were trimmed by 2 bases and 2 bases, with 18 bases remaining between them. CDR3 sequence reads: CASSLITDIWINTGELFF. In DNA, the CDR3 is TGTGCCAGCAGCTTAATTACCGACATCTGGATCAACACCGGGGAGCTGTTTTTT.

The chain carries TRBV14 and TRBJ1-2; 8 positions match TRBD1. V was pared by 4 bases and J by 2 bases, with 3 bases of the junction left unmatched. Germline CDR1 and CDR2: SGHDN and FVKESK. The CDR3 is 14 residues long. In DNA, the CDR3 is TGTGCCAGCAGCCCAGGGGGCCGGAACTATGGCTACACCTTC. Encoded protein: CASSPGGRNYGYTF.

This chain joins TRBV6-6 and TRBJ2-3, with 16 bases lining up with TRBD2. This CDR3 has 18 residues. The trim removed 5 bases at V and 1 base at J, leaving 6 bases unmatched. Germline lookup yields CDR1 MNHNY and CDR2 SVGAGI (reference sequence). CDR3 amino acids: CASSRGTSGRVRTDTQYF. In DNA form, the CDR3 reads TGTGCCAGCAGTCGCGGGACTAGCGGGAGGGTCCGCACAGATACGCAGTATTTT.

V gene TRBV28 combines with J gene TRBJ1-1; D is undetermined. From germline, CDR1 is MDHEN and CDR2 SYDVKM. V lost 5 bases to trimming and J lost 3 bases, with 13 bases between them. The CDR3 has 14 amino acids. CDR3 sequence: CASSLAGRHTEAFF. CDR3 in DNA: TGTGCCAGCAGTCTCGCCGGGAGGCACACTGAAGCTTTCTTT.

CDR3 coding DNA: TGTGCCAGCAGTCCGGACAGGGGGCATGAGCAGTTCTTC. Its translation: CASSPDRGHEQFF. The V call is TRBV28, the J call TRBJ2-1, with 11 bases aligning to TRBD1. The CDR3 sequence is 13 residues long. Losses at the gene ends were 5 bases for V and 8 bases for J; bases not matched to a gene: 2. Germline V lookup: CDR1 MDHEN, CDR2 SYDVKM.

For this clone: The same CDR3 also results from other DNA sequences found in this sample. The V call is TRBV11-3, the J call TRBJ2-3; weak D call: TRBD1 (5 bases). Germline V gives CDR1 SGHNT, CDR2 YENEEA. The CDR3 is made up of 14 amino acids. Trimming left V 1 base short and J 3 bases short, with 8 bases between. As DNA, the CDR3 is TGTGCCAGCAGCTTAGGATCAGGGACAGATACGCAGTATTTT. Its protein is CASSLGSGTDTQYF. The whole variable domain, remainder taken from reference TRBV11-3 and TRBJ2-3, is EAGVVQSPRYKIIEKKQPVAFWCNPISGHNTLYWYLQNLGQGPELLIRYENEEAVDDSQLPKDRFSAERLKGVDSTLKIQPAELGDSAVYLCASSLGSGTDTQYFGPGTRLTVL.

The chain has TRBV15 and TRBJ2-3; TRBD2 matches 13 bases. V shed 3 bases, J shed 0 bases, and the junction held 6 bases outside the gene matches. The germline V gene has CDR1 LNHNV and CDR2 YYDKDF (reference sequence). This CDR3 has 18 amino acids. CDR3 residues: CATSRGTSGTSSTDTQYF. The DNA of the CDR3 is TGTGCCACCAGCAGGGGGACTAGCGGGACCTCTAGCACAGATACGCAGTATTTT.

CDR3 loop: CASSSVAGGIYNEQFF. Written as DNA, the CDR3 is TGTGCCAGCAGCTCAGTAGCGGGAGGAATCTACAATGAGCAGTTCTTC. The chain uses TRBV7-7 and TRBJ2-1, with 10 positions matching TRBD2. Germline V gene lookup returns CDR1 SSHAT and CDR2 FNYEAQ (reference sequence). V trimming: 4 bases; J trimming: 3 bases; junction bases outside the gene matches: 6. The CDR3 loop spans 16 amino acids.

This chain connects TRBV7-6 to TRBJ2-6, with TRBD1 matching 9 bases. Germline V gene data show CDR1 as SGHVS and CDR2 as FNYEAQ. V shed 4 bases, J shed 0 bases, and the junction held 10 bases outside the gene matches. CDR3 length: 19 amino acids. The CDR3 region has the DNA TGTGCCAGCAGCTCTAGGCCGGGACAGGGAAGCTCTGGGGCCAACGTCCTGACTTTC. This sequence encodes CASSSRPGQGSSGANVLTF.

The chain uses TRBV9 and TRBJ1-2; 8 bases align to TRBD1. The CDR3 sequence is 15 residues long. Germline V lookup: CDR1 SGDLS, CDR2 YYNGEE. Trimming took 3 bases from V and 3 from J; bases not matched to a gene: 7. The CDR3 sequence: CASSAQGALYYGYTF. CDR3 nucleotide sequence: TGTGCCAGCAGCGCTCAGGGGGCTTTGTACTATGGCTACACCTTC. The complete variable domain, with remaining parts taken from reference TRBV9 and TRBJ1-2, reads DSGVTQTPKHLITATGQRVTLRCSPRSGDLSVYWYQQSLDQGLQFLIQYYNGEERAKGNILERFSAQQFPDLHSELNLSSLELGDSALYFCASSAQGALYYGYTFGSGTRLTVV.

The chain is built from TRBV6-5 and TRBJ2-7, with D possibly TRBD1 on 6 matching bases. Trimming stripped 7 bases from V and 1 base from J, with 14 bases between. This CDR3 has 14 amino acids. Germline loops: CDR1 MNHEY, CDR2 SVGAGI. The CDR3 bases are TGTGCCAGCATCGAACCAGGGGCTTCCTACGAGCAGTACTTC. Translation: CASIEPGASYEQYF.

The gene calls are TRBV20-1 and TRBJ1-1, with TRBD1 matching over 7 bases. CDR1 DFQATT and CDR2 SNEGSKA come from the germline V gene (reference sequence). This CDR3 contains 11 residues. The trim removed 7 bases at V and 7 bases at J, leaving 6 bases unmatched. The CDR3 bases are TGCAGTGTAACGTACAGGGGTGAAGCTTTCTTT. Translation gives CSVTYRGEAFF.